Listed here are 28 T cell receptor beta chains from one sample, sequenced in a study of shared clonotypes between healthy human individuals. TCRdb's copy holds only in-frame clones and misses some; the assay was immunoSEQ multiplex PCR. The sample lists about 2.1 million clones, roughly 95% occurring once. Naive CD8 populations comprised CD45RO-negative cells positively selected for CCR7, excluding terminally differentiated effector memory CD45RA+ cells. What was sequenced was naive CD8+ T cells from PBMCs. Receptor source: a man younger than 30 in good health. Some clones in this sample may be carry-over from other donors' samples.

The chain carries TRBV5-5 and TRBJ2-7; TRBD1 agrees at 11 bases. The CDR3 sequence is 15 residues long. Trimming took 4 bases from V and 6 from J; bases not matched to a gene: 9. Germline CDR1 is SGHKS and CDR2 is YYEKEE (reference sequence). CDR3 in amino acids: CASSPLDRGRTEQYF. The CDR3 DNA reads TGTGCCAGCAGCCCGCTGGACAGGGGGCGCACCGAGCAGTACTTC.

This chain uses TRBV27 with TRBJ2-7, with TRBD2 matching over 7 bases. With V trimmed by 4 bases and J by 3 bases, 9 bases remained unmatched. Looked up from germline, CDR1 is MNHEY and CDR2 is SMNVEV (reference sequence). The CDR3 sequence is 15 residues long. CDR3 sequence: CASSSLAATLYEQYF. The CDR3 nucleotides read TGTGCCAGCAGTTCGCTAGCGGCAACTCTCTACGAGCAGTACTTC.

With respect to this clone: Other nucleotide sequences in the sample specify the same CDR3. V and J are TRBV9 and TRBJ2-1; TRBD1 matches 11 bases. With V trimmed by 0 bases and J by 4 bases, 3 bases remained unmatched. The germline V gene has CDR1 SGDLS and CDR2 YYNGEE. The CDR3 extends over 16 amino acids. The CDR3 nucleotides are TGTGCCAGCAGCGTAGAAGGGACAGGGGGGTACAATGAGCAGTTCTTC. The encoded protein is CASSVEGTGGYNEQFF.

The rearrangement joins TRBV6-1 to TRBJ2-1; tentative D call: TRBD1 (5 bases). This CDR3 has 12 amino acids. The V end lost 8 bases, the J end lost 5 bases, and 10 bases lay between the germline ends. From germline, CDR1 is MNHNS and CDR2 SASEGT. In nucleotides, the CDR3 is TGTGCCAGCGGCAGGGTTGACAATGAGCAGTTCTTC. This sequence encodes CASGRVDNEQFF.

In the case of this clone: Within the sample, other DNA sequences also encode this same CDR3. The chain joins TRBV9 to TRBJ2-3; a possible D gene is TRBD2 (5 bases). Looked up from germline, CDR1 is SGDLS and CDR2 is YYNGEE. The CDR3 contains 15 residues. V lost 0 bases and J lost 0, with 8 bases in between. CDR3 bases: TGTGCCAGCAGCGTAGCGAGCGGTAGCACAGATACGCAGTATTTT. Encoded protein: CASSVASGSTDTQYF.

The chain uses TRBV9 and TRBJ1-2, with D unresolved. With 1 base removed from V and 0 bases from J, the gap between germline ends came to 10 bases. The CDR3 length is 15 residues. Per germline, CDR1 SGDLS and CDR2 YYNGEE. CDR3 DNA: TGTGCCAGCAGCGTATCCACCGGTCCTAACTATGGCTACACCTTC. It yields the protein CASSVSTGPNYGYTF. The whole variable domain, remainder taken from reference TRBV9 and TRBJ1-2, is DSGVTQTPKHLITATGQRVTLRCSPRSGDLSVYWYQQSLDQGLQFLIQYYNGEERAKGNILERFSAQQFPDLHSELNLSSLELGDSALYFCASSVSTGPNYGYTFGSGTRLTVV.

The CDR3 reads CASSPSQGEGLETQYF. For the CDR3, the DNA is TGTGCCAGCAGCCCGTCACAGGGGGAAGGACTAGAGACCCAGTACTTC. This chain connects TRBV27 to TRBJ2-5; 8 nucleotides match TRBD1. Germline V gene sequence: CDR1 MNHEY, CDR2 SMNVEV (reference sequence). This CDR3 has 16 residues. The junction had 13 bases not matched to a gene; V was cut back by 6 bases and J by 4 bases.

This clone was picked up one time. The chain carries TRBV4-3 and TRBJ1-2, with a tentative D call TRBD1 (5 bases). The germline CDR1 and CDR2 sequences are LGHNA and YSLEER. This CDR3 contains 16 residues. V dropped 0 bases and J dropped 0 bases, with 11 bases sitting between them. CDR3 sequence: CASSQDWQDTNYGYTF. CDR3 DNA: TGCGCCAGCAGCCAAGATTGGCAGGACACTAACTATGGCTACACCTTC.

As regards this clone: Other nucleotide sequences in the sample specify the same CDR3. This sequence joins TRBV27 and TRBJ2-6; D is perhaps TRBD1 (6 bases). Trimming stripped 0 bases from V and 2 bases from J, with 8 bases between. The CDR3 length is 16 residues. Germline CDR1 MNHEY, CDR2 SMNVEV (reference sequence). CDR3 bases: TGTGCCAGCAGTTTATCCCCAGGGGCTGGGGCCAACGTCCTGACTTTC. Translation: CASSLSPGAGANVLTF.

The genes are TRBV4-2 and TRBJ2-5; D not resolved. V lost 1 base and J lost 3, with 6 bases in between. This CDR3 comprises 13 residues. Per the germline V gene, CDR1 is LGHNA and CDR2 is YNFKEQ. CDR3 coding DNA: TGTGCCAGCAGCCAAGCCACCAAAGAGACCCAGTACTTC. It translates to CASSQATKETQYF.

This chain uses TRBV9 with TRBJ2-3; no firm D call. V dropped 3 bases and J dropped 5 bases, with 13 bases sitting between them. The CDR3 is 14 amino acids. Germline V gene sequence: CDR1 SGDLS, CDR2 YYNGEE. The chain's CDR3 is CASSAPNGEDTQYF. CDR3 sequence (DNA): TGTGCCAGCAGCGCCCCCAATGGAGAAGATACGCAGTATTTT. Full variable domain (outside the CDR3, taken from reference TRBV9 and TRBJ2-3): DSGVTQTPKHLITATGQRVTLRCSPRSGDLSVYWYQQSLDQGLQFLIQYYNGEERAKGNILERFSAQQFPDLHSELNLSSLELGDSALYFCASSAPNGEDTQYFGPGTRLTVL.

The rearrangement joins TRBV7-2 to TRBJ2-7, with 8 bases that match TRBD2. The CDR3 has 16 residues. V gave up 5 bases and J gave up 7 bases; unmatched junction bases: 16. Germline V gene lookup returns CDR1 SGHTA and CDR2 FQGNSA. CDR3 protein: CASSEDLGEREYEQYF. The CDR3 DNA reads TGTGCCAGCAGCGAAGATCTCGGCGAGCGGGAGTATGAGCAGTACTTC. Supplemented by reference TRBV7-2 and TRBJ2-7, the full variable domain reads GAGVSQSPSNKVTEKGKDVELRCDPISGHTALYWYRQSLGQGLEFLIYFQGNSAPDKSGLPSDRFSAERTGGSVSTLTIQRTQQEDSAVYLCASSEDLGEREYEQYFGPGTRLTVT.

The rearrangement joins TRBV29-1 to TRBJ2-1; unclear D gene. Trimming shortened V by 7 bases and J by 10 bases, and 11 bases separated the two germline ends. The CDR3 is made up of 10 amino acids. Germline V CDR1 and CDR2: SQVTM, ANQGSEA. Here the CDR3 reads CSGTDGEQFF. The CDR3 bases are TGCAGCGGTACGGACGGCGAGCAGTTCTTC.

The J gene is TRBJ1-3, the V gene TRBV29-1; no clear D. V was cut by 6 bases and J by 0 bases, with 6 bases left in between. CDR3 length: 12 amino acids. Germline V gene sequence: CDR1 SQVTM, CDR2 ANQGSEA. The CDR3 region has the DNA TGCAGCGTGCTGAGCTCTGGAAACACCATATATTTT. Protein: CSVLSSGNTIYF. The variable domain in full, completed from reference TRBV29-1 and TRBJ1-3, reads SAVISQKPSRDICQRGTSLTIQCQVDSQVTMMFWYRQQPGQSLTLIATANQGSEATYESGFVIDKFPISRPNLTFSTLTVSNMSPEDSSIYLCSVLSSGNTIYFGEGSWLTVV.

The CDR3 spells CASSPEELSFGYNEQFF. For the CDR3, the DNA is TGCGCCAGCAGCCCGGAGGAACTCTCATTTGGCTACAATGAGCAGTTCTTC. This chain joins TRBV5-1 and TRBJ2-1; D may be TRBD2 (5 bases). The V gene lost 4 bases and the J gene lost 3 bases, with 20 bases spanning the gap. CDR1 SGHRS and CDR2 YFSETQ come from the germline V gene. This CDR3 region has 17 residues.

The V and J genes are TRBV10-2 and TRBJ2-3; 7 positions agree with TRBD1. V gave up 6 bases and J gave up 6 bases; unmatched junction bases: 12. The CDR3 consists of 15 residues. The V gene's germline CDR1 is WSHSY and CDR2 SAAADI. The CDR3 DNA follows: TGCGCCAGCAGGAAACAGGGGTCGAGGTCTGATACGCAGTATTTT. Its translation is CASRKQGSRSDTQYF.

To note about this clone: An end of the junction differs from the germline gene, which may be a read error. The V and J genes are TRBV20-1 and TRBJ2-7; no clear D. Germline lookup yields CDR1 DFQATT and CDR2 SNEGSKA (reference sequence). This CDR3 contains 8 residues. The CDR3 nucleotides are TGCAGTGCTGGAGAGCAGTACTTC. Translation gives CSAGEQYF.

V usage is TRBV7-2 and J usage is TRBJ2-7; 9 bases are shared with TRBD2. This CDR3 region has 15 residues. The V and J ends lost 5 bases and 4 bases, in that order; junction bases with no gene match: 9. Per the germline V gene, CDR1 is SGHTA and CDR2 is FQGNSA. CDR3 sequence: CASSQGSGLAYEQYF. CDR3 DNA: TGTGCCAGCAGCCAGGGCTCAGGACTAGCGTACGAGCAGTACTTC.

The rearrangement uses TRBV7-2 and TRBJ2-7; tentative D call: TRBD1 (6 bases). Germline V lookup: CDR1 SGHTA, CDR2 FQGNSA. V dropped 8 bases and J dropped 5 bases, with 10 bases sitting between them. The CDR3 runs to 11 residues. CDR3 protein: CASGQGNEQYF. The DNA for the CDR3 is TGTGCCAGCGGGCAGGGGAACGAGCAGTACTTC.

The chain couples TRBV28 to TRBJ1-4; maybe TRBD1 (5 bases). The V end was cut by 6 bases, the J end by 8 bases, with 19 bases between. Germline loops: CDR1 MDHEN, CDR2 SYDVKM. The CDR3 consists of 15 residues. CDR3 DNA: TGTGCCAGCAGAAGAAAGAGGACACGAGGAGAAAAACTGTTTTTT. Its protein product is CASRRKRTRGEKLFF.

This chain uses TRBV6-4 with TRBJ1-1, with TRBD1 matching 7 bases. V shed 6 bases and J 0 bases; nucleotides not matched to a gene: 4. This CDR3 contains 14 residues. Germline CDR1 reads MRHNA; CDR2 reads SNTAGT. CDR3 region: CASRHTGVNTEAFF. The CDR3 DNA follows: TGTGCCAGCAGGCATACAGGGGTGAACACTGAAGCTTTCTTT.

The V and J genes are TRBV4-3 and TRBJ1-2, with D tentatively TRBD1 (6 bases). V lost 4 bases and J lost 7, with 13 bases in between. The CDR3 has 13 residues. Germline CDR1 reads LGHNA; CDR2 reads YSLEER. This chain's CDR3 is CASSPHREVGYTF. CDR3 nucleotide sequence: TGCGCCAGCAGCCCGCACAGGGAAGTTGGCTACACCTTC.

The V call is TRBV4-3, the J call TRBJ2-7, with 7 bases lining up with TRBD2. Trimming at V came to 0 bases and at J to 3 bases, leaving 11 bases not matched to a gene. There are 17 residues in the CDR3. Germline V gene lookup returns CDR1 LGHNA and CDR2 YSLEER. CDR3: CASSQDPLVERGYEQYF. CDR3 nucleotide sequence: TGCGCCAGCAGCCAAGACCCCCTAGTTGAGCGGGGCTACGAGCAGTACTTC.

The chain combines TRBV10-1 with TRBJ2-1; 8 bases are a match to TRBD1. There are 15 residues in the CDR3. With V trimmed by 0 bases and J by 7 bases, 5 bases remained unmatched. CDR1 and CDR2 (germline): WNHNN, SYGVQD (reference sequence). The CDR3 sequence is CASSESQGARNEQFF. The CDR3 DNA sequence: TGCGCCAGCAGTGAGTCGCAGGGGGCCAGGAATGAGCAGTTCTTC.

This chain connects TRBV11-2 to TRBJ2-1; TRBD2 matches at 8 bases. The ends lost 1 base at V and 5 bases at J; junction bases unmatched: 7. This CDR3 is built from 16 residues. CDR1 SGHAT and CDR2 FQNNGV come from the germline V gene. The CDR3 region is CASSLGTGGPNNEQFF. In DNA form, the CDR3 reads TGTGCCAGCAGCTTAGGGACGGGAGGGCCGAACAATGAGCAGTTCTTC.

The chain uses TRBV5-1 and TRBJ1-1, with D possibly being TRBD1 (5 bases). The CDR3 has 14 residues. Between the trimmed V and J ends, which lost 3 bases and 4 bases, there was a span of 13 bases. Looked up from germline, CDR1 is SGHRS and CDR2 is YFSETQ. The CDR3 sequence is CASSWWGSSTEAFF. In DNA, the CDR3 is TGCGCCAGCAGCTGGTGGGGGTCGAGCACTGAAGCTTTCTTT.

The chain uses TRBV13 and TRBJ1-1, with TRBD1 identical over 7 bases. The trim removed 3 bases at V and 0 bases at J, leaving 4 bases unmatched. The CDR3 totals 15 residues. Germline values: CDR1 PRHDT, CDR2 FYEKMQ (reference sequence). This CDR3 reads CASSFLTGLNTEAFF. DNA for the CDR3: TGTGCCAGCAGCTTTTTGACAGGGTTGAACACTGAAGCTTTCTTT.

The V and J genes are TRBV14 and TRBJ2-1, with 15 positions matching TRBD2. Germline CDR1 and CDR2: SGHDN and FVKESK. Unmatched junction bases numbered 6, after V lost 8 bases and J lost 7 bases. The CDR3 is 15 residues long. The CDR3 coding sequence is TGTGCCAGCGGCAGGACTAGCGGGAGGGTGAATGAGCAGTTCTTC. This encodes CASGRTSGRVNEQFF.